Listed below are T cell receptor beta chains from one sample, sequenced in a study of blood T cell repertoires in COVID-19. Assay used: immunoSEQ multiplex PCR; TCRdb lists only in-frame clones, some missing. The table shows 100,000 or so clones, with 90% to 95% occurring only once. Sequencing was carried out using peripheral blood. The receptors come from a man aged 50 to 60 with acute or convalescent COVID-19. The CDR3 runs from the conserved cysteine through the conserved F or W. The order of the fields is J gene, V gene, D gene, clone size, CDR3 length, CDR3 protein, CDR3 DNA. The D gene is left open where the match is weak. Part of the rows lack a size; the others show once, few, many or a class for expanded clones.

TRBJ2-7	TRBV28	TRBD1	-	14	CASSTTGTTYEQYF	TGTGCCAGCAGTACGACAGGGACCACCTACGAGCAGTACTTC
TRBJ2-1	TRBV11-1	TRBD2	many	13	CASRRSGGAEQFF	TGTGCCAGCAGGCGGAGCGGGGGGGCTGAGCAGTTCTTC
TRBJ2-7	TRBV9	-	-	16	CASSVGDYGFEREQYF	TGTGCCAGCAGCGTAGGAGACTATGGGTTCGAGCGCGAGCAGTACTTC
TRBJ2-1	TRBV11-2	TRBD2	-	16	CASSLQMGLAYNEQFF	TGTGCCAGCAGCTTGCAAATGGGACTAGCGTACAATGAGCAGTTCTTC
TRBJ1-5	TRBV4-1	-	-	13	CASSQESDQPQHF	TGCGCCAGCAGCCAAGAAAGCGATCAGCCCCAGCATTTT
TRBJ1-2	TRBV6-1	-	-	12	CASSDRVDGYTF	TGTGCCAGCAGTGACAGGGTGGACGGCTACACCTTC
TRBJ1-5	TRBV7-2	TRBD1	-	15	CASSLGGQLNQPQHF	TGTGCCAGCAGCTTGGGGGGACAGCTCAATCAGCCCCAGCATTTT
TRBJ1-2	TRBV19	-	-	12	CASSMRIGGYTF	TGTGCCAGTAGTATGAGGATTGGGGGCTACACCTTC
TRBJ2-7	TRBV12-3/TRBV12-4	-	-	13	CASSHTGTYEQYF	TGTGCCAGCAGCCATACAGGGACCTACGAGCAGTACTTC
TRBJ2-2	TRBV11-3	TRBD1	-	17	CASSLWRQGKNTGELFF	TGTGCCAGCAGCTTATGGCGACAGGGGAAGAACACCGGGGAGCTGTTTTTT
TRBJ1-1	TRBV28	-	-	17	CASSRVPLSPKSTEAFF	TGTGCCAGCAGTCGAGTCCCCCTAAGTCCGAAGAGCACTGAAGCTTTCTTT
TRBJ2-2	TRBV6-6	TRBD1	once	13	CASSSQGARELFF	TGTGCCAGCAGTTCACAGGGGGCTCGGGAGCTGTTTTTT
TRBJ2-1	TRBV29-1	TRBD1	-	12	CSVIQGLDEQFF	TGCAGCGTGATACAGGGGTTGGATGAGCAGTTCTTC
TRBJ2-3	TRBV7-6	-	-	15	CASSPRTVSTDTQYF	TGTGCCAGCAGCCCCCGGACAGTTAGCACAGATACGCAGTATTTT
TRBJ2-7	TRBV6-2/TRBV6-3	-	-	15	CASSYGSQGRYEQYF	TGTGCCAGCAGTTACGGGTCCCAGGGGCGTTACGAGCAGTACTTC
TRBJ1-1	TRBV6-5	-	-	15	CASSYSRQGGTEAFF	TGTGCCAGCAGTTACTCGCGGCAGGGAGGAACTGAAGCTTTCTTT
TRBJ2-5	TRBV2	TRBD1	-	15	CASRMTGVEGETQYF	TGTGCCAGCAGGATGACAGGGGTCGAAGGAGAGACCCAGTACTTC
TRBJ2-1	TRBV5-1	-	-	14	CASSLGGASNEQFF	TGCGCCAGCAGCCTGGGAGGAGCTTCCAATGAGCAGTTCTTC
TRBJ2-2	TRBV24-1	-	-	17	CATSAAGQSFEAKTLFF	TGTGCCACCAGTGCCGCAGGACAGTCCTTCGAGGCTAAGACGCTGTTTTTT
TRBJ1-2	TRBV19	-	-	13	CASTNSGNYGYTF	TGTGCCAGTACCAATTCAGGGAACTATGGCTACACCTTC
TRBJ1-2	TRBV21-1	-	-	15	CASSPYLGRDDGYTF	TGTGCCAGCAGCCCCTACTTGGGCAGGGATGATGGCTACACCTTC
TRBJ1-2	TRBV6-1	TRBD1	-	15	CASSEGRDRVNGYTF	TGTGCCAGCAGTGAAGGAAGGGACAGGGTCAATGGCTACACCTTC
TRBJ2-1	TRBV28	TRBD2	-	17	CASSSSGGGGNYNEQFF	TGTGCCAGCAGCTCCTCGGGGGGCGGGGGGAACTACAATGAGCAGTTCTTC
TRBJ1-5	TRBV19	TRBD1	once	16	CASRPQGQGRNQPQHF	TGTGCCAGTAGACCCCAAGGACAGGGTAGGAATCAGCCCCAGCATTTT
TRBJ1-2	TRBV7-2	-	-	16	CASGLVIPGRNYGYTF	TGTGCCAGCGGCTTAGTCATTCCAGGCAGAAACTATGGCTACACCTTC
TRBJ1-3	TRBV4-1	TRBD1	-	16	CASSSPTTGAGNTIYF	TGCGCCAGCAGCTCCCCTACGACAGGGGCTGGAAACACCATATATTTT
TRBJ1-6	TRBV5-1	TRBD1	-	20	CASSENSDRGTSAYNSPLHF	TGCGCCAGCAGTGAAAATTCGGACAGGGGAACGAGCGCCTATAATTCACCCCTCCACTTT
TRBJ2-1	TRBV11-3	-	once	14	CASSESGYYNEQFF	TGTGCCAGCAGCGAGTCGGGGTACTACAATGAGCAGTTCTTC
TRBJ2-5	TRBV5-6	TRBD2	-	16	CASSSGTSGAQETQYF	TGTGCCAGCAGCTCCGGGACTAGCGGGGCACAAGAGACCCAGTACTTC
TRBJ1-6	TRBV27	TRBD1	-	16	CASSPRQGKGNSPLHF	TGTGCCAGCAGCCCGAGACAGGGAAAGGGTAATTCACCCCTCCACTTT
TRBJ2-3	TRBV9	-	few	15	CASSERGIQADTQYF	TGTGCCAGCAGCGAGAGGGGGATCCAGGCAGATACGCAGTATTTT
TRBJ2-2	TRBV4-3	TRBD1	-	16	CASSQPGQGKSGELFF	TGCGCCAGCAGCCAACCAGGACAGGGGAAGTCCGGGGAGCTGTTTTTT
TRBJ2-2	TRBV6-5	-	-	13	CASSYSTTGELFF	TGTGCCAGCAGTTACTCGACAACCGGGGAGCTGTTTTTT